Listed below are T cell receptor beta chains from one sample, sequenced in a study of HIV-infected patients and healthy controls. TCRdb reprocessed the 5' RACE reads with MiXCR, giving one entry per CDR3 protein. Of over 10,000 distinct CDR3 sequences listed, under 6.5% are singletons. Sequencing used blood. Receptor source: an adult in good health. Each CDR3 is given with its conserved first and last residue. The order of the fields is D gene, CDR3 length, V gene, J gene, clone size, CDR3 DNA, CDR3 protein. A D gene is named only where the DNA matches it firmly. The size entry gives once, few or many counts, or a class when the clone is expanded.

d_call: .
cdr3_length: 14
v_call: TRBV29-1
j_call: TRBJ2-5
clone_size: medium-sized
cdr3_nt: TGCAGCGTGGGTGGGGTGAAGTATGGAGAGACCCAGTACTTC
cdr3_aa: CSVGGVKYGETQYF

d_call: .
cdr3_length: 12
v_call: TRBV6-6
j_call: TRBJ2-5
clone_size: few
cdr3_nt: TGTGCCAGCAACCTCTCTGGGGAGACCCAGTACTTC
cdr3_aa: CASNLSGETQYF

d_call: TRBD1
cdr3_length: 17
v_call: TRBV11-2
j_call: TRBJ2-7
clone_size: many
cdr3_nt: TGTGCCAGCAGCCCTTCCCTGGACAGGAAAATCTCCTACGAGCAGTACTTC
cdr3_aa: CASSPSLDRKISYEQYF

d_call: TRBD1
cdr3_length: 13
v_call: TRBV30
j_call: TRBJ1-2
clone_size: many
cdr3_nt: TGTGCCTGGAGTGCCGGGACAGCTTTAGGCTACACCTTC
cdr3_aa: CAWSAGTALGYTF

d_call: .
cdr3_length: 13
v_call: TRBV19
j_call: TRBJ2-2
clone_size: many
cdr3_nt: TGTGCCAGTAGTAAGGTCGCCACCGGGGAGCTGTTTTTT
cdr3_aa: CASSKVATGELFF

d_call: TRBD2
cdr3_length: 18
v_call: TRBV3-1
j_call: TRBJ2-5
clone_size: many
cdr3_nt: TGTGCCAGCAGCCAAGTACTAGCGGGGGGGCTGGCCGAAGAGACCCAGTACTTC
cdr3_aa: CASSQVLAGGLAEETQYF

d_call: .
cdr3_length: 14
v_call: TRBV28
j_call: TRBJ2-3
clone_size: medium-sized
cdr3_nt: TGTGCCAGCAGTACCAAACCGAGGGGAGATACGCAGTATTTT
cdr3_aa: CASSTKPRGDTQYF

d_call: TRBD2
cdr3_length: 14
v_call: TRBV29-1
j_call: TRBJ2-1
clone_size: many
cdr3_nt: TGCAGCGTTGAAGACAGTAGCGGGGCCGGTGAGCAGTTCTTC
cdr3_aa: CSVEDSSGAGEQFF

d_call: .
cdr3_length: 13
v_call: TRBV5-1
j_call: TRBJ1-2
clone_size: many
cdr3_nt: TGCGCCAGCAGCGAGGACAGTTTCTATGGCTACACCTTC
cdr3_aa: CASSEDSFYGYTF

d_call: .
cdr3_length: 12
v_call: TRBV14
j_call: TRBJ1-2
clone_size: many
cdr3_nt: TGTGCCAGCAGCAACAGGTTCTATGGCTACACCTTC
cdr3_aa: CASSNRFYGYTF

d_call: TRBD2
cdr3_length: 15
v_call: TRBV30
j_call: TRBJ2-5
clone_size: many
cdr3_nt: TGTGCCTGGAGTGTAACTAGCGGGCAGAAAGAGACCCAGTACTTC
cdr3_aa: CAWSVTSGQKETQYF

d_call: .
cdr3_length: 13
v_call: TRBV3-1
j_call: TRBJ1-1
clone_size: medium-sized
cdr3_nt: TGTGCCAGCAGCCGGGGAGGGGACACTGAAGCTTTCTTT
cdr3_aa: CASSRGGDTEAFF

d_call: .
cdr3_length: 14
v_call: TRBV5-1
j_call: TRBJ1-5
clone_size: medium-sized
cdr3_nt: TGCGCCAGCAGCTCAGAAGGCAGAAATCAGCCCCAGCATTTT
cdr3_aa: CASSSEGRNQPQHF

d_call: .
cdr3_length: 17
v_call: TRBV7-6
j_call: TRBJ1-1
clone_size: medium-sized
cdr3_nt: TGTGCCAGCAGCTTAGGCTTTGCAGGTAATGCGAACACTGAAGCTTTCTTT
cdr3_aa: CASSLGFAGNANTEAFF

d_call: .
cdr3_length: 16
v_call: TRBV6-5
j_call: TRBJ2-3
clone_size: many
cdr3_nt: TGTGCCAGCAGTTATGGCTCGGGACCCACCACAGATACGCAGTATTTT
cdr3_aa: CASSYGSGPTTDTQYF

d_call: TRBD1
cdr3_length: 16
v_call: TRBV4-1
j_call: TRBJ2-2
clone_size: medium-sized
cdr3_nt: TGCGCCAGCAGCCGAGGACAGGGGAAGGGCACCGGGGAGCTGTTTTTT
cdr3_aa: CASSRGQGKGTGELFF

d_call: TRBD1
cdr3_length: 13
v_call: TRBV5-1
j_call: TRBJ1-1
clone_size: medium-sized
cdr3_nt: TGCGCCAGCAAACCTGACAGGGGCTCTGAAGCTTTCTTT
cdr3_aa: CASKPDRGSEAFF

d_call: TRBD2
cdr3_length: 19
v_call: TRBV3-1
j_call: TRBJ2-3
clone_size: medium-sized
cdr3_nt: TGTGCCAGCAGCCAAACAATTCTAGCGGGGGGACCATGGCGAGATACGCAGTATTTT
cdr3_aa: CASSQTILAGGPWRDTQYF

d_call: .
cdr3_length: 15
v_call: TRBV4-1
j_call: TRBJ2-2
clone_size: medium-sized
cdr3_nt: TGCGCCAGCAGCCAGGGACTCCAAGACACCGGGGAGCTGTTTTTT
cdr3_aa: CASSQGLQDTGELFF

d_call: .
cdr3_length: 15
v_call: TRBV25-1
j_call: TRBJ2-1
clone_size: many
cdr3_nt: TGTGCCAGCAGTCGGGAAGGTAGAGCCGACAATGAGCAGTTCTTC
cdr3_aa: CASSREGRADNEQFF